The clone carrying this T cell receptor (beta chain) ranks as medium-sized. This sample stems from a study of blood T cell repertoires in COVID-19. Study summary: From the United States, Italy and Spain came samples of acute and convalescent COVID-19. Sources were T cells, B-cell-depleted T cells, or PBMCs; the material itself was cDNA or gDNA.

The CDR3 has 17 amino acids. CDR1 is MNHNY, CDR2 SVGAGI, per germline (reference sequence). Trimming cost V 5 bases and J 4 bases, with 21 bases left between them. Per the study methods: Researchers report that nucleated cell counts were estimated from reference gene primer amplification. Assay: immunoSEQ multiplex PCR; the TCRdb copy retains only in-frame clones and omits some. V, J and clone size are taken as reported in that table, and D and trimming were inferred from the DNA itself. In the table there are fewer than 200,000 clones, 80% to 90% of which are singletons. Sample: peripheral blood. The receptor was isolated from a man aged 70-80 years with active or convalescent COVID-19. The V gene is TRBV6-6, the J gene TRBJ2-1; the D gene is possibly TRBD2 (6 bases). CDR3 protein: CASSPTTPREEYNEQFF. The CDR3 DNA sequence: TGTGCCAGCAGTCCGACAACTCCGCGGGAAGAATACAATGAGCAGTTCTTC.